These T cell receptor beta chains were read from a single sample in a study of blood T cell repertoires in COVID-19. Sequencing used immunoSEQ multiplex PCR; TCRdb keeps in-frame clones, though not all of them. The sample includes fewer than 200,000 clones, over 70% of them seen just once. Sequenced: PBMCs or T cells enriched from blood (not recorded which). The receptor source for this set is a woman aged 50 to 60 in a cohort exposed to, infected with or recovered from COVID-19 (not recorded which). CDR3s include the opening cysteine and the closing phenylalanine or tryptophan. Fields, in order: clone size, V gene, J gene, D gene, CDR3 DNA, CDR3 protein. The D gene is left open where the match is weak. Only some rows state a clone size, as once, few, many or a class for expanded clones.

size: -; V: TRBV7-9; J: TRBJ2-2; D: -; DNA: TGTGCCAGCAGCCTCCAGATGAACACCGGGGAGCTGTTTTTT; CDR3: CASSLQMNTGELFF
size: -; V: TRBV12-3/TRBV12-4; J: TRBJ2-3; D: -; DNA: TGTGCCAGCAGTTTCTCAGGGTCCGATACGCAGTATTTT; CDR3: CASSFSGSDTQYF
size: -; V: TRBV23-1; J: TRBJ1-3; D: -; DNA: TGCGCCAGCAGTCAATCGATGTCAGGTAAAGACTCTGGAAACACCATATATTTT; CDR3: CASSQSMSGKDSGNTIYF
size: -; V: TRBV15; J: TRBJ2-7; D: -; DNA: TGTGCCACCAGCTCGAAACCTGGACAGATTTCCTACGAGCAGTACTTC; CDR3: CATSSKPGQISYEQYF
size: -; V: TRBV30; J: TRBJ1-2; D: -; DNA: TGTGCCTGGAATGGCCCCTTACGTAACTATGGCTACACCTTC; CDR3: CAWNGPLRNYGYTF
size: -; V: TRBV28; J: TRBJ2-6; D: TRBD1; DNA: TGTGCCAGCAGTTTTTATGACAGGGGGCAGGGTGGGGCCAACGTCCTGACTTTC; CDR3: CASSFYDRGQGGANVLTF
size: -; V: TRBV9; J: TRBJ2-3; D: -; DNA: TGTGCCAGCAGCCGCAATACGAGAGATACGCAGTATTTT; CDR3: CASSRNTRDTQYF
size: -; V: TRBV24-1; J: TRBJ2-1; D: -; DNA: TGTGCCACCAGTGAGGCGGACGGGGACAATGAGCAGTTCTTC; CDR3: CATSEADGDNEQFF
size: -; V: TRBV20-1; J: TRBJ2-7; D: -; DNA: TGCAGTGCTAGGGTCGGGGAGGAGTCCTTC; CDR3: CSARVGEESF
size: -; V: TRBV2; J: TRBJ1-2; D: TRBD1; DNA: TGTGCCAGCAGTGAGGAGGGGGCGCGGGGCTACACCTTC; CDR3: CASSEEGARGYTF
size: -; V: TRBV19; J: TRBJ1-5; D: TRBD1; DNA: TGTGCCAGTAGTCTCACAGGGGGCTATCAGCCCCAGCATTTT; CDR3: CASSLTGGYQPQHF
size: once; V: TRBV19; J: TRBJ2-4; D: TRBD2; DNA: TGTGCCAGTAGTATAGTGTCGCGGGGGGAGACCAAAAACATTCAGTACTTC; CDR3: CASSIVSRGETKNIQYF
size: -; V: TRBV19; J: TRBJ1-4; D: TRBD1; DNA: TGTGCCAGCACAGGGGATCCCAATGAAAAACTGTTTTTT; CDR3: CASTGDPNEKLFF
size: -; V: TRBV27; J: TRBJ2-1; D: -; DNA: TGTGCCAGCAGTGCCCCAGGGGGAGGCTACAATGAGCAGTTCTTC; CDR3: CASSAPGGGYNEQFF
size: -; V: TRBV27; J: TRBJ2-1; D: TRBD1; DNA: TGTGCCAGCAGTGCCGACCCGGGACAGGCGTACAATGAGCAGTTCTTC; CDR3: CASSADPGQAYNEQFF
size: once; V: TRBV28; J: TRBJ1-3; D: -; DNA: TGTGCCAGCACCAGATCCCTCTCTGGAAACACCATATATTTT; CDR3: CASTRSLSGNTIYF
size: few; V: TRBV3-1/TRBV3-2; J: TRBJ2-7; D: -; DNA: TGTGCCAGCAGCCAAGTCGGCGGTACCTACGAGCAGTACTTC; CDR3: CASSQVGGTYEQYF
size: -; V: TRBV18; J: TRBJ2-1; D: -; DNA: TGTGCCAGCTCACCACAGCGGAATGAGCAGTTCTTC; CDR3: CASSPQRNEQFF
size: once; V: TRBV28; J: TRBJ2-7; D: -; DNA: TGTGCCAGCAGTTCTTCAACGGAGACTGATTCCTACGAGCAGTACTTC; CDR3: CASSSSTETDSYEQYF
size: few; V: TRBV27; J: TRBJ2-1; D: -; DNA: TGTGCCAGCAGTCCATTGGGGGCAGGGAGTTTCTACAATGAGCAGTTCTTC; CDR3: CASSPLGAGSFYNEQFF
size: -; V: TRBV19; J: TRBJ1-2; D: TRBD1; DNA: TGTGCCAGTAGCACACCGGGACAGGGCTATGGCTACACCTTC; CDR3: CASSTPGQGYGYTF
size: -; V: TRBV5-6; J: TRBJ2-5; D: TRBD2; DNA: TGTGCCAGCAGTCCAACGCCTTGGGGGGAGGGGTACCAAGAGACCCAGTACTTC; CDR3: CASSPTPWGEGYQETQYF
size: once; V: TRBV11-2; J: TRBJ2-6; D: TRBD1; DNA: TGTGCCAGCAGGACCGGACAGGGGGCTCGTGGGGCCAACGTCCTGACTTTC; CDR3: CASRTGQGARGANVLTF
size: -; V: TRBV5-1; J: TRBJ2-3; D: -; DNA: TGCGCCAGCAGCCTGACAGACAGCACCACAGATACGCAGTATTTT; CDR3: CASSLTDSTTDTQYF
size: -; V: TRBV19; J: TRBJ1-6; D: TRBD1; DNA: TGTGCCAGTAGCCGACCCGACAGGGAAAATTCACCCCTCCACTTT; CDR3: CASSRPDRENSPLHF
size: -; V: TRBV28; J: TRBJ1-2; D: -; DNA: TGTGCCAGCTGGAGGACTTTATATGGCTACACCTTC; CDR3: CASWRTLYGYTF
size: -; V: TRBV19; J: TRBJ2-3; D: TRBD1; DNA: TGTGCCAGTAGCAACCCCAGGGGGCGTACAGATACGCAGTATTTT; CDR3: CASSNPRGRTDTQYF